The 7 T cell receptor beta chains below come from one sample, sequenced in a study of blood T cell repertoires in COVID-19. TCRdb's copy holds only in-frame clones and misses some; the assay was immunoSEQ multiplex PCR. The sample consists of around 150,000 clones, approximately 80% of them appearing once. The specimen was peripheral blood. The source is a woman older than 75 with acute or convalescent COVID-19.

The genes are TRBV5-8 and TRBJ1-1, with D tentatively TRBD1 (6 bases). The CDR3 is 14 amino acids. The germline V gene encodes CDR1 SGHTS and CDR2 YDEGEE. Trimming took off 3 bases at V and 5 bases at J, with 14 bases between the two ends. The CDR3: CASSSQGRETEAFF. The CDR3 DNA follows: TGTGCCAGCAGCTCTCAGGGGAGGGAAACTGAAGCTTTCTTT.

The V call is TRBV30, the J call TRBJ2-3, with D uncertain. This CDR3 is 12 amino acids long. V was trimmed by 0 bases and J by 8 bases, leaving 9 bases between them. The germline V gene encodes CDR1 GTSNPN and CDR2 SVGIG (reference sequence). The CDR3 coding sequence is TGTGCCTGGAGTGTTGAAGCCCGTACGCAGTATTTT. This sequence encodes CAWSVEARTQYF.

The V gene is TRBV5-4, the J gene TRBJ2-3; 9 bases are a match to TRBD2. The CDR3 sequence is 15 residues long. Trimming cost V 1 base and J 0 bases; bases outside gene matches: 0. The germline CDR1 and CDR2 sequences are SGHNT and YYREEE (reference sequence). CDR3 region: CASSLTSGSTDTQYF. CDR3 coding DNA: TGTGCCAGCAGCTTGACTAGCGGGAGCACAGATACGCAGTATTTT.

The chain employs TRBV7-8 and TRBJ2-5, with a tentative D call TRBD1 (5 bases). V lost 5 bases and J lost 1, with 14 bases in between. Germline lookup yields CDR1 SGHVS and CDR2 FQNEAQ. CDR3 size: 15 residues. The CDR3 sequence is CASSPDPTVQETQYF. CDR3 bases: TGTGCCAGCAGCCCCGACCCGACAGTCCAAGAGACCCAGTACTTC.

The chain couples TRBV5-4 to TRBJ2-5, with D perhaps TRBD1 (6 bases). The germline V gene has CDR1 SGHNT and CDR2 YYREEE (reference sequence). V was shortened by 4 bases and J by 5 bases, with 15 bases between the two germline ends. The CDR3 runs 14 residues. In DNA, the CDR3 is TGTGCCAGCAGCCCGAACAGGGCCGACGAGACCCAGTACTTC. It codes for CASSPNRADETQYF.

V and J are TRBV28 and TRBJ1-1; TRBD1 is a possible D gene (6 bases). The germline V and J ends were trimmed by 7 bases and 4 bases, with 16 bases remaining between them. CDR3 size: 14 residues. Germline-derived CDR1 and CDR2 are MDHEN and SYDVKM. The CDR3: CASIMGAGSTEAFF. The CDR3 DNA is TGTGCCAGCATTATGGGGGCAGGGAGCACTGAAGCTTTCTTT.

Here the CDR3 reads CASSQYNTAEQYF. CDR3 in DNA: TGTGCCAGCAGCCAATATAACACAGCTGAGCAGTACTTC. This chain uses TRBV11-2 with TRBJ2-7; no firm D call. The germline gives CDR1 SGHAT, CDR2 FQNNGV. CDR3 size: 13 residues. Trimming removed 5 bases at V and 7 bases at J, with 15 bases between.